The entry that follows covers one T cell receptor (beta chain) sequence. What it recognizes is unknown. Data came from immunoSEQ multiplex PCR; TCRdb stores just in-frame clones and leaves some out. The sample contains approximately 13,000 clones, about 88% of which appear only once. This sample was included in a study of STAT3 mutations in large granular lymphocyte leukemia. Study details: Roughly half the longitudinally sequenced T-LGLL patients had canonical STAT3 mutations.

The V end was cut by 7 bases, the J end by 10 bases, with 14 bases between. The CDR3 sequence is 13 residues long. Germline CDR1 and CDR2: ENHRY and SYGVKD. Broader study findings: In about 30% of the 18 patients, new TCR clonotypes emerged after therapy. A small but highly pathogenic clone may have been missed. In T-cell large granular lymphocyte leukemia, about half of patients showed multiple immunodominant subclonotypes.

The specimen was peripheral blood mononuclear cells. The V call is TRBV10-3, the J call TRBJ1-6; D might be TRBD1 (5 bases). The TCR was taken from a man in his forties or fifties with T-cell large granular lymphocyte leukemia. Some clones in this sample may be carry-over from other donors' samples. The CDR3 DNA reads TGTGCCATCACGTCAGGGAAGAACTCACCCCTCCACTTT. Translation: CAITSGKNSPLHF.